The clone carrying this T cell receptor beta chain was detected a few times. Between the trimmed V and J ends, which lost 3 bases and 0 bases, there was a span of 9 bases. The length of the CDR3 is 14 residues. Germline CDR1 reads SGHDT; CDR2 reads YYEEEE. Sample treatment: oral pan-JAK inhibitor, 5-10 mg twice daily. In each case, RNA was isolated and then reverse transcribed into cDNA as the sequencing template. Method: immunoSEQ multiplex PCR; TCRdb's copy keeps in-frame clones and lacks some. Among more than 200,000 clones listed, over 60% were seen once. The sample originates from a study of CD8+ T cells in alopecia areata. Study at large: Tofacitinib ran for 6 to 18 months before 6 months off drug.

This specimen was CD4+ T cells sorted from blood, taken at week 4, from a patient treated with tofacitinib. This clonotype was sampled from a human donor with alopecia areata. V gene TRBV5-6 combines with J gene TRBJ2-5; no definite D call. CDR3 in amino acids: CASSSTQYQETQYF. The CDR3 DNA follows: TGTGCCAGCAGCTCGACCCAGTACCAAGAGACCCAGTACTTC.